This T cell receptor beta chain was recorded in a study of spatial heterogeneity in lung cancer. A distinct unique molecular identifier was carried by each TCR cDNA molecule. TCRdb re-called the 5' RACE reads with MiXCR, one entry per CDR3 protein. The sample yields some 20,000 distinct CDR3 sequences, about 7% seen once. General observations from the study: The study found that expanded intratumoral alpha and beta TCR counts tracked tumor mutation counts. Alpha chains reached an estimated coverage of about 7% of tumor T cells, and beta chains approximately 14%.

Indicated time point: sample taken at primary tumor resection. The donor population consisted of 72 patients with untreated, early-stage non-small cell lung cancer. Unsorted samples of tumor, nontumor lung or frozen PBMC had their whole RNA sequenced. Looked up from germline, CDR1 is LNHDA and CDR2 is SQIVND (reference sequence). Trimming pared 4 bases from V and 0 bases from J, leaving 13 bases between. The length of the CDR3 is 16 residues. This clonotype occurred many times. What it binds is not known. The receptor was derived from a female donor with early-stage non-small cell lung cancer. This rearrangement joins TRBV19 to TRBJ1-5; weak D call: TRBD1 (5 bases). This specimen was lung tumor tissue, taken at surgery. The CDR3 DNA reads TGTGCCAGTAGTACCTTCCGGGGGGTTAGCAATCAGCCCCAGCATTTT. Translating gives CASSTFRGVSNQPQHF.